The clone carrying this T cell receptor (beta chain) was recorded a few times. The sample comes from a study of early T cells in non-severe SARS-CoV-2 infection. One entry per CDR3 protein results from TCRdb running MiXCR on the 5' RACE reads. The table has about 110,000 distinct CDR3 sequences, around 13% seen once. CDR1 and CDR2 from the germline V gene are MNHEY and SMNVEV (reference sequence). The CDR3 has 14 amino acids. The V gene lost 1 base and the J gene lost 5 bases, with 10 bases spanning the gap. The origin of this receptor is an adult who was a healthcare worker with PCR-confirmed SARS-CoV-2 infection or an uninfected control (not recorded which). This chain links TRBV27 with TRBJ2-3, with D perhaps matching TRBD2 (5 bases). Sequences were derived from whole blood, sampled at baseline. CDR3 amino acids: CASSLYSGVDTQYF. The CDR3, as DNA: TGTGCCAGCAGTTTATATTCCGGGGTAGATACGCAGTATTTT.